This TCR beta chain was recovered during a study of high-grade serous ovarian cancer treatment subgroups. Study-level information: On average, roughly 14,000 reads and thousands of unique TCR beta rearrangements were obtained per sample. Study-level findings and limits: TCR relatedness rose with neoantigen level and trended with mutation load. Tumors within one patient showed repertoire similarity of 0.11 to 0.79. Bulk tumor TCR sequencing gave no spatial information.

Measured with immunoSEQ multiplex PCR; TCRdb has only the in-frame clones, and not every one. There are roughly 15,000 clones in the sample; roughly 90% occur only once, and more than 6% lies in the top ten. Tumor tissue was taken before any definitive surgery or chemotherapy was given. Remarks on this clone: The antigen is not known.

The germline V gene has CDR1 SEHNR and CDR2 FQNEAQ (reference sequence). The CDR3 loop spans 14 amino acids. V shed 2 bases and J shed 0 bases, with 7 bases lying between them. The chain has TRBV7-9 and TRBJ1-1, with no clear D. This clonotype originated in a human donor with high-grade serous ovarian cancer. The sample consisted of tumor tissue. In DNA, the CDR3 is TGTGCCAGCAGCTTAACCTCTCTGAACACTGAAGCTTTCTTT. Residues: CASSLTSLNTEAFF.